Listed below are T cell receptor beta chains from one sample, sequenced in a study of tumor-infiltrating lymphocytes in localized non-small cell lung cancer. Assay used: immunoSEQ multiplex PCR; TCRdb lists only in-frame clones, some missing. The sample gives some 30,000 clones, approximately 85% of which show up once; roughly 2% is in the top ten. The sequencing input was lung tumor tissue. These receptors were obtained from a human donor with non-small cell lung cancer. The CDR3 runs from the conserved cysteine through the conserved F or W. D genes are given only for firm matches. The listing skips clone size in some rows; elsewhere it reads once, few, many or a size class.

size,length,J,V,D,DNA,CDR3
NA,15,TRBJ1-5,TRBV5-1,NA,TGCGCCAGCAGCGAGGACAGCTATAGCAATCAGCCCCAGCATTTT,CASSEDSYSNQPQHF
once,14,TRBJ1-2,TRBV19,NA,TGTGCCAGTAGTTTGTGGGGAGGTAACTATGGCTACACCTTC,CASSLWGGNYGYTF
NA,15,TRBJ2-2,TRBV4-3,TRBD1,TGCGCCAGCAGCCAAGATCACAGGGGTGGCGGGGAGCTGTTTTTT,CASSQDHRGGGELFF
NA,15,TRBJ1-6,TRBV6-1,TRBD1,TGTGCCAGCAGTTGGGGACAGGGAGGGGTATCACCCCTCCACTTT,CASSWGQGGVSPLHF
NA,14,TRBJ1-5,TRBV28,NA,TGTGCCAGCAGTTTCCCTGACAGGTATCAGCCCCAGCATTTT,CASSFPDRYQPQHF
NA,14,TRBJ2-7,TRBV2,TRBD1,TGTGCCAGCAAAGGGACAGAAGCGAACTACGAGCAGTACTTC,CASKGTEANYEQYF
once,17,TRBJ1-5,TRBV18,TRBD1,TGTGCCAGCTCACCACCGTCCGGGACAGGGGGCAATCAGCCCCAGCATTTT,CASSPPSGTGGNQPQHF
NA,12,TRBJ2-5,TRBV29-1,TRBD2,TGCAGCACCGGGGGGGGAGGTGAGACCCAGTACTTC,CSTGGGGETQYF
once,12,TRBJ1-5,TRBV7-2,NA,TGTGCCAGCACCTTCCCCAATCAGCCCCAGCATTTT,CASTFPNQPQHF
NA,15,TRBJ1-1,TRBV7-2,NA,TGTGCCAGCAGCCCACGATGGGGCAGTTTCACTGAAGCTTTCTTT,CASSPRWGSFTEAFF
NA,15,TRBJ1-4,TRBV27,NA,TGTGCCAGCAGTTTTGGAGGGGCCACTAATGAAAAACTGTTTTTT,CASSFGGATNEKLFF
NA,15,TRBJ2-5,TRBV6-5,TRBD1,TGTGCCAGCAGTACCGGGACAGGGGGCGGGAAGACCCAGTACTTC,CASSTGTGGGKTQYF
NA,12,TRBJ1-4,TRBV29-1,NA,TGCAGCGTTGACAGGGGAGGTGAAAAACTGTTTTTT,CSVDRGGEKLFF
once,15,TRBJ2-2,TRBV4-1,TRBD1,TGCGCCAGCAAACTATCACAGGGGGCGACCGGGGAGCTGTTTTTT,CASKLSQGATGELFF